The 5 T cell receptor beta chains in this list originate from one sample, sequenced in a study of T-cell memory formation after mild COVID-19. TCRdb processed the 5' RACE reads anew with MiXCR; each CDR3 protein has one entry. The table includes approximately 150,000 distinct CDR3 sequences, approximately 15% detected once. The sequencing input was PBMCs or a T cell subset sorted from them (not recorded which). Every receptor here comes from an adult woman who had mild COVID-19 (a few samples of this study predate the infection). Cell type and time point are not known.

The J gene is TRBJ1-2, the V gene TRBV7-2, with D possibly being TRBD1 (5 bases). The germline V and J ends were trimmed by 5 bases and 4 bases, with 14 bases remaining between them. The CDR3 is 14 residues long. Per germline, CDR1 SGHTA and CDR2 FQGNSA. This CDR3 reads CASSRIGESYGYTF. CDR3 DNA sequence: TGTGCCAGCAGCAGGATAGGGGAGTCCTATGGCTACACCTTC.

This clonotype was seen a handful of times. The chain combines TRBV6-5 with TRBJ2-7, with 7 bases identical to TRBD1. Germline V gene data show CDR1 as MNHEY and CDR2 as SVGAGI. V lost 0 bases, J lost 5 bases, and 10 bases stayed unmatched. The CDR3 is 16 residues long. The CDR3: CASSYSRTGLMDEQYF. CDR3 coding DNA: TGTGCCAGCAGTTACTCCCGGACAGGCCTTATGGACGAGCAGTACTTC.

Relative to its sample, this clonotype is medium-sized (0.01 to 0.1%). The chain combines TRBV2 with TRBJ2-2, with no clear D. This CDR3 comprises 13 residues. V was shortened by 4 bases and J by 7 bases, with 10 bases between the two germline ends. Germline V gene data show CDR1 as SNHLY and CDR2 as FYNNEI. The DNA of the CDR3 is TGTGCCAGCAGTGCCCGGGTTGTCGGGGAGCTGTTTTTT. This codes for CASSARVVGELFF.

This clonotype was seen ten or more times. The CDR3 protein is CSASLAANTGELFF. The CDR3 DNA follows: TGCAGTGCTAGCCTAGCGGCGAACACCGGGGAGCTGTTTTTT. V usage is TRBV20-1 and J usage is TRBJ2-2; 7 bases line up with TRBD2. Germline V gene lookup returns CDR1 DFQATT and CDR2 SNEGSKA (reference sequence). Trimming cost V 3 bases and J 0 bases; bases outside gene matches: 1. The CDR3 spans 14 residues.

The chain uses TRBV13 and TRBJ2-7; the D gene is possibly TRBD2 (5 bases). Trimming pared 2 bases from V and 5 bases from J, leaving 7 bases between. The germline gives CDR1 PRHDT, CDR2 FYEKMQ (reference sequence). CDR3 length: 12 amino acids. The CDR3 here is CASSLWRHEQYF. DNA of the CDR3: TGTGCCAGCAGCTTATGGAGGCACGAGCAGTACTTC. The full variable domain, rest sourced from reference TRBV13 and TRBJ2-7, is AAGVIQSPRHLIKEKRETATLKCYPIPRHDTVYWYQQGPGQDPQFLISFYEKMQSDKGSIPDRFSAQQFSDYHSELNMSSLELGDSALYFCASSLWRHEQYFGPGTRLTVT.